Listed below are T cell receptor beta chains from one sample, sequenced in a study of cytomegalovirus exposure and HLA in healthy donors. TCRdb's copy holds only in-frame clones and misses some; the assay was immunoSEQ multiplex PCR. This table has roughly 140,000 clones, roughly 80% appearing once. Sequenced: PBMCs. The receptors stem from a woman aged 40 to 55 in good health and CMV-seropositive. Each CDR3 is given with its conserved first and last residue. A D gene is named only where the DNA matches it firmly. Some rows mark clone size as missing; the rest say once, few, many or name a class of expanded clone.

TGTGCCAGCAGCTCGGGACTAGCGGGATACGAGCAGTACTTC,CASSSGLAGYEQYF,TRBD2,NA,14,TRBJ2-7,TRBV11-1
TGTGCCAGCAGCCCTTTTGCGGGATTGGGTGGAAACACCATATATTTT,CASSPFAGLGGNTIYF,NA,NA,16,TRBJ1-3,TRBV5-5
TGTGCCAGCAGTTCCTCTCGACTAGCGGGGACCGGGGAGCTGTTTTTT,CASSSSRLAGTGELFF,TRBD2,NA,16,TRBJ2-2,TRBV28
TGTGCCAGCAGCTTAGTGGAGATCTATGGCTACACCTTC,CASSLVEIYGYTF,NA,NA,13,TRBJ1-2,TRBV7-9
TGTGCCAGCAGCGTAGCGGGTGTCCAAGAGACCCAGTACTTC,CASSVAGVQETQYF,NA,NA,14,TRBJ2-5,TRBV9
TGTGCCAGCAGTCGCCCCAGTGCCTACGAGCAGTACTTC,CASSRPSAYEQYF,NA,many,13,TRBJ2-7,TRBV28
TGTGCCAGAAGCTTAGTCAGGGCCATCTCCTACGAGCAGTACTTC,CARSLVRAISYEQYF,NA,NA,15,TRBJ2-7,TRBV7-5
TGTGCCAGCAGTACGCTAGCGTTCAATGAGCAGTTCTTC,CASSTLAFNEQFF,NA,NA,13,TRBJ2-1,TRBV6-5
TGTGCCAGCAGTTTATCAGGACTAGCGGGGTACAATGAGCAGTTCTTC,CASSLSGLAGYNEQFF,TRBD2,NA,16,TRBJ2-1,TRBV28
TGTGCCAGCAGCCAAAGGAGCTTCACCGGGGAGCTGTTTTTT,CASSQRSFTGELFF,NA,NA,14,TRBJ2-2,TRBV14
TGTGCCAGCAGCCGGGACAGAGCTCAAGGTGGCTACACCTTC,CASSRDRAQGGYTF,TRBD1,few,14,TRBJ1-2,TRBV7-3
TGTGCCAGCAGTTTACGGACAGGGGCCTCACCGGACACTGAAGCTTTCTTT,CASSLRTGASPDTEAFF,TRBD1,NA,17,TRBJ1-1,TRBV28
TGTGCCAGCAGCTCTACTAGCAGCCTACAAGAGACCCAGTACTTC,CASSSTSSLQETQYF,NA,NA,15,TRBJ2-5,TRBV7-3
TGTTCCAGCAGCCGGACAGATTACTACGAGCAGTACTTC,CSSSRTDYYEQYF,NA,NA,13,TRBJ2-7,TRBV7-9
TGTGCTAGTGGTCCAGACTCGGGCAGGGCCCGACTGTTTTTT,CASGPDSGRARLFF,NA,NA,14,TRBJ2-2,TRBV12-5
TGTGCCAGCAGCCTTAGGGGGGGGGAGCTGTTTTTT,CASSLRGGELFF,NA,few,12,TRBJ2-2,TRBV5-4
TGTGCCAGCAGCCTCACTAGTTCCTCCGGGGAGCTGTTTTTT,CASSLTSSSGELFF,NA,NA,14,TRBJ2-2,TRBV7-9
TGTGCCGCCGGGACACCTAATGAAAAACTGTTTTTT,CAAGTPNEKLFF,NA,NA,12,TRBJ1-4,TRBV25-1
TGTGCCAGCAGGTCAGGGTACCCAACTAATGAAAAACTGTTTTTT,CASRSGYPTNEKLFF,NA,NA,15,TRBJ1-4,TRBV28
TGTGCCAGCAGCTCGGGGGACAGGATCGTCACCGGGGAGCTGTTTTTT,CASSSGDRIVTGELFF,TRBD1,NA,16,TRBJ2-2,TRBV9
TGTGCCAGCAGCGACCCGGGACAGGGTTTCTACGAGCAGTACTTC,CASSDPGQGFYEQYF,TRBD1,NA,15,TRBJ2-7,TRBV5-4
TGTGCCAGTAGTGAAGCAGGGAGCAATCAGCCCCAGCATTTT,CASSEAGSNQPQHF,NA,NA,14,TRBJ1-5,TRBV19
TGTGCCAGCAGTGAAACAGGGATCGGTAACTATGGCTACACCTTC,CASSETGIGNYGYTF,NA,NA,15,TRBJ1-2,TRBV6-1
TGTGCCAGCAATAGCGGGGGGGGTACGCAGTATTTT,CASNSGGGTQYF,TRBD2,NA,12,TRBJ2-3,TRBV6-5
TGTGCCAGCGTGGGGTTTCAAGTTAGCGGGAGGGCCGCCTACGAGCAGTACTTC,CASVGFQVSGRAAYEQYF,TRBD2,NA,18,TRBJ2-7,TRBV28
TGCGCCAGCAGCTTGTCTAGCGGGAGGGGAAGCGAGCAGTACTTC,CASSLSSGRGSEQYF,TRBD2,once,15,TRBJ2-7,TRBV5-1
TGTGCCTGGAGTGTACCCGAGGGAGGCACAGATACGCAGTATTTT,CAWSVPEGGTDTQYF,NA,NA,15,TRBJ2-3,TRBV30
TGTGCAAGTCGCTTAGTAGCCGACAGGAGCTCTGGAAACACCATATATTTT,CASRLVADRSSGNTIYF,NA,NA,17,TRBJ1-3,TRBV12-2
TGTGCCAGCAGTACCGGAGACAGGGGGCAAGATACGCAGTATTTT,CASSTGDRGQDTQYF,TRBD1,NA,15,TRBJ2-3,TRBV6-6
TGCAGCGTTGTGGGCTCCGGCTACGAGCAGTACTTC,CSVVGSGYEQYF,NA,NA,12,TRBJ2-7,TRBV29-1
TGCGCCAGCAGCTTGGCCAGGGAGGCTGATGGCTACACCTTC,CASSLAREADGYTF,NA,NA,14,TRBJ1-2,TRBV5-1
TGTGCCAGCAGCAGAGGGACAGGGAGCTCCTACGAGCAGTACTTC,CASSRGTGSSYEQYF,TRBD1,NA,15,TRBJ2-7,TRBV6-5
TGTGCCAGCAGCTTAGTTACGGCGCGGGATGAGCAGTTCTTC,CASSLVTARDEQFF,NA,NA,14,TRBJ2-1,TRBV7-2
TGTGCCAGCAGAGGGAGACCGAACACCGGGGAGCTGTTTTTT,CASRGRPNTGELFF,NA,once,14,TRBJ2-2,TRBV6-1
TGTGCCAGCAGCTTAGGGGCCGGTAGACGCCAGCATTTT,CASSLGAGRRQHF,NA,NA,13,TRBJ1-5,TRBV7-2
TGTGCCAGTAGCGTGGGACTGCGGGTGACAGATACGCAGTATTTT,CASSVGLRVTDTQYF,NA,NA,15,TRBJ2-3,TRBV19
TGTGCCAGCAGCTTGGGACGGGGGTCCTACGAGCAGTACTTC,CASSLGRGSYEQYF,NA,NA,14,TRBJ2-7,TRBV5-4
TGTGCCAGCAGCATCGCAGGGGGTTGGAATGAGCAGTTCTTC,CASSIAGGWNEQFF,TRBD1,once,14,TRBJ2-1,TRBV7-9
TGTGCCAGCAGCCCTACGACAGTTAACTATGGCTACACCTTC,CASSPTTVNYGYTF,NA,NA,14,TRBJ1-2,TRBV2
TGTGCCAGCAGCTTAGCCAGGGCTAACTATGGCTACACCTTC,CASSLARANYGYTF,NA,NA,14,TRBJ1-2,TRBV7-9
TGTGCCAGCAGCGTAGCCGGGACAGGGAGGAACACTGAAGCTTTCTTT,CASSVAGTGRNTEAFF,TRBD1,NA,16,TRBJ1-1,TRBV11-3
TGTGCCAGCAGCTTAACGGGTACTAGCACAGATACGCAGTATTTT,CASSLTGTSTDTQYF,NA,once,15,TRBJ2-3,TRBV7-8
TGTGTCAGCAGCGTCTTAGATTACGAGCAGTACTTC,CVSSVLDYEQYF,NA,NA,12,TRBJ2-7,TRBV7-9
TGTGCCAGCAGCAACCGGACTAGCGGGTACGGTGTCCAAGAGACCCAGTACTTC,CASSNRTSGYGVQETQYF,NA,NA,18,TRBJ2-5,TRBV21-1
TGTGCCAGCAGTATACCGGGAGACTACGAGCAGTACTTC,CASSIPGDYEQYF,NA,NA,13,TRBJ2-7,TRBV6-5
TGTGCCAGTAGTCTCCTAGCGGGGGCGGGTGAGCAGTTCTTC,CASSLLAGAGEQFF,TRBD2,NA,14,TRBJ2-1,TRBV19
TGTGCCAGCAGCCCTTTGGTCGGTAACACCGGGGAGCTGTTTTTT,CASSPLVGNTGELFF,NA,once,15,TRBJ2-2,TRBV7-7
TGTGCCAGCAGCAGGGCCCAGGGGAATCAGCCCCAGCATTTT,CASSRAQGNQPQHF,NA,once,14,TRBJ1-5,TRBV6-5